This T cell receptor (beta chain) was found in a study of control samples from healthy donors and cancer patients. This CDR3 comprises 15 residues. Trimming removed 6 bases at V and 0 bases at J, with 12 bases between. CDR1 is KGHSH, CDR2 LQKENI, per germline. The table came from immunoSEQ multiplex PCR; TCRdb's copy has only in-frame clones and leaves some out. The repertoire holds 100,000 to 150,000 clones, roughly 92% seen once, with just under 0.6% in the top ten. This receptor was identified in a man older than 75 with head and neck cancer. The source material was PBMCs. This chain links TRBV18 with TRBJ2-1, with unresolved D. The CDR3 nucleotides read TGTGCCAGCTCCCACACGACGGTCTCCTACAATGAGCAGTTCTTC. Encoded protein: CASSHTTVSYNEQFF.